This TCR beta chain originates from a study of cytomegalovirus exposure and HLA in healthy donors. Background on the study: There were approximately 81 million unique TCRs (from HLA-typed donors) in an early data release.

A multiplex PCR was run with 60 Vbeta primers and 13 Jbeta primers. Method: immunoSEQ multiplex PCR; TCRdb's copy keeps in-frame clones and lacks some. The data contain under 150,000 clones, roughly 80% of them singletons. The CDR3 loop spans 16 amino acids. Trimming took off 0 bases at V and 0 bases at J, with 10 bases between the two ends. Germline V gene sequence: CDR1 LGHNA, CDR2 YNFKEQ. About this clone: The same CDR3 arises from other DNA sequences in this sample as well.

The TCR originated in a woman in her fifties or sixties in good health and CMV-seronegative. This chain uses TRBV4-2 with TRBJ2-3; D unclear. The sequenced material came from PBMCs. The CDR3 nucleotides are TGTGCCAGCAGCCAAGAGGCTAGTGGGAGCACAGATACGCAGTATTTT. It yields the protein CASSQEASGSTDTQYF.